The following is a T cell receptor (beta chain) sequence with its context. This sample was included in a study of T cell changes during pregnancy in multiple sclerosis. The germline CDR1 and CDR2 sequences are SGHRS and YFSETQ. Trimming stripped 0 bases from V and 3 bases from J, with 9 bases between. The CDR3 sequence is 15 residues long. Repertoires were generated with immunoSEQ multiplex PCR, while TCRdb's copy carries only in-frame clones and drops some. The sample comprises more than 20,000 clones, 85% to 95% of which are singletons, and about 7% rests with the top ten. The receptor's source is a female donor with multiple sclerosis, enrolled in a pregnancy study. V gene TRBV5-1 combines with J gene TRBJ2-2; tentatively, D is TRBD1 (5 bases). The source material was CD8+ T cells from peripheral blood mononuclear cells, sampled in the third trimester of pregnancy. The CDR3 DNA sequence: TGCGCCAGCAGCTTGGGACAGTCAGACACCGGGGAGCTGTTTTTT. Translating gives CASSLGQSDTGELFF. Full variable domain (missing parts from reference TRBV5-1 and TRBJ2-2): KAGVTQTPRYLIKTRGQQVTLSCSPISGHRSVSWYQQTPGQGLQFLFEYFSETQRNKGNFPGRFSGRQFSNSRSEMNVSTLELGDSALYLCASSLGQSDTGELFFGEGSRLTVL.